The 17 T cell receptor beta chains below come from one sample, sequenced in a study of cytomegalovirus exposure and HLA in healthy donors. The PCR had 60 Vbeta and 13 Jbeta primers. Clones were sequenced by immunoSEQ multiplex PCR, and TCRdb holds only the in-frame ones, with some missing. This sample carries 110,000 to 150,000 clones, about 82% of them seen once, and the ten largest clones take 3.5% to 5.5%. The sample comprised PBMCs. The receptors come from a woman aged 40-49 years in good health and CMV-seropositive.

V gene TRBV5-1 combines with J gene TRBJ2-1, with D maybe TRBD2 (7 bases). Trimming took 0 bases from V and 5 from J, leaving 12 bases between them. This CDR3 is built from 15 residues. CDR1 is SGHRS and CDR2 is YFSETQ in the germline V gene. CDR3 bases: TGCGCCAGCAGCTTGGTGGGGGGGCGAAACAATGAGCAGTTCTTC. Its protein is CASSLVGGRNNEQFF.

The chain combines TRBV6-1 with TRBJ2-7; no clear D. V was cut by 8 bases and J by 2 bases, with 10 bases left in between. The CDR3 extends over 12 amino acids. From germline, CDR1 is MNHNS and CDR2 SASEGT. In DNA, the CDR3 is TGTGCCAGCTCAGGCAGAGCCTACGAGCAGTACTTC. Translated, it gives CASSGRAYEQYF.

The chain combines TRBV14 with TRBJ2-1; 7 positions agree with TRBD2. CDR1 and CDR2 (germline): SGHDN, FVKESK. The CDR3 loop spans 14 amino acids. The V and J ends lost 2 bases and 8 bases, in that order; junction bases with no gene match: 6. CDR3 amino acids: CASSQTAGSDEQFF. In DNA form, the CDR3 reads TGTGCCAGCAGCCAAACAGCGGGATCGGATGAGCAGTTCTTC.

The rearrangement links TRBV7-3 to TRBJ2-1; TRBD2 is a possible D gene (5 bases). V was clipped by 6 bases and J by 4 bases, with 16 bases between them. The CDR3 is made up of 15 amino acids. From germline, CDR1 is SGHTA and CDR2 FQGTGA. In DNA, the CDR3 is TGTGCCAGCAGTCCGGCCCTAGCACCTTACAATGAGCAGTTCTTC. Translating gives CASSPALAPYNEQFF.

The CDR3: CASSPAAGSNQPQHF. The CDR3 nucleotides are TGTGCCAGCAGCCCTGCCGCGGGTAGCAATCAGCCCCAGCATTTT. The genes are TRBV7-9 and TRBJ1-5; D gene uncertain. Between the trimmed V and J ends, which lost 5 bases and 0 bases, there was a span of 11 bases. CDR1 is SEHNR, CDR2 FQNEAQ, per germline (reference sequence). CDR3 length equals 15 residues. The entire variable domain, with the rest obtained from reference TRBV7-9 and TRBJ1-5, is as follows: DTGVSQNPRHKITKRGQNVTFRCDPISEHNRLYWYRQTLGQGPEFLTYFQNEAQLEKSRLLSDRFSAERPKGSFSTLEIQRTEQGDSAMYLCASSPAAGSNQPQHFGDGTRLSIL.

This sequence joins TRBV5-6 and TRBJ1-6, with D possibly TRBD1 on 6 matching bases. This CDR3 contains 16 residues. Germline V gives CDR1 SGHDT, CDR2 YYEEEE. Between the trimmed V and J ends, which lost 4 bases and 0 bases, there was a span of 11 bases. The CDR3: CASSLQGGSYNSPLHF. The CDR3, as DNA: TGTGCCAGCAGCCTACAGGGTGGCTCCTATAATTCACCCCTCCACTTT. The variable domain in full, with the rest retrieved from reference TRBV5-6 and TRBJ1-6, is DAGVTQSPTHLIKTRGQQVTLRCSPKSGHDTVSWYQQALGQGPQFIFQYYEEEERQRGNFPDRFSGHQFPNYSSELNVNALLLGDSALYLCASSLQGGSYNSPLHFGNGTRLTVT.

This chain uses TRBV6-1 with TRBJ1-3, with D possibly matching TRBD1 (6 bases). Deletions cut 5 bases from V and 4 bases from J, with 12 bases between. Germline lookup yields CDR1 MNHNS and CDR2 SASEGT. The CDR3 sequence is 14 residues long. CDR3 nucleotides: TGTGCCAGCAGTCCTACCCAGGGGGGAAACACCATATATTTT. Amino acid sequence: CASSPTQGGNTIYF.

The gene calls are TRBV11-1 and TRBJ2-5; TRBD1 aligns across 9 bases. The CDR3 runs 18 residues. The germline CDR1 and CDR2 sequences are SGHAT and FQDESV (reference sequence). V trimming: 5 bases; J trimming: 2 bases; junction bases outside the gene matches: 15. CDR3 coding DNA: TGTGCCAGCAGCCCTCGCCGAATGGGACAGGGACAACAAGAGACCCAGTACTTC. Translation: CASSPRRMGQGQQETQYF.

The chain joins TRBV9 to TRBJ2-5; TRBD2 aligns across 10 bases. This CDR3 contains 16 residues. J gave up 9 bases and V 0 bases, and 11 bases lay outside the gene matches. CDR1 SGDLS and CDR2 YYNGEE come from the germline V gene. CDR3 nucleotides: TGTGCCAGCAGCGTAGGAGCTGGGACTAGCGCTGGGGCCCAGTACTTC. This sequence encodes CASSVGAGTSAGAQYF.

The rearrangement joins TRBV5-1 to TRBJ1-1, with a weak D call TRBD1 (6 bases). The CDR3 is 16 amino acids. Germline V gives CDR1 SGHRS, CDR2 YFSETQ. V gave up 4 bases and J gave up 1 base, with 17 bases separating them. CDR3 bases: TGCGCCAGCAGCATGCGGGGGCGCGTGAAGAACACTGAAGCTTTCTTT. Translation: CASSMRGRVKNTEAFF.

The V and J genes are TRBV27 and TRBJ2-5, with D perhaps matching TRBD2 (6 bases). Gene TRBJ2-7 matches the end of the DNA better, so the J call may be wrong. This CDR3 spans 14 amino acids. Germline CDR1 is MNHEY and CDR2 is SMNVEV (reference sequence). In DNA, the CDR3 is TGTGCCAGCAGTCGGGCGGGAATCCCCTACGAGCAGTACTTC. Its protein is CASSRAGIPYEQYF.

This sequence joins TRBV2 and TRBJ1-5; D ambiguous. The CDR3 contains 14 residues. CDR1 is SNHLY, CDR2 FYNNEI, per germline. Trimming removed 2 bases at V and 0 bases at J, with 5 bases between. The DNA for the CDR3 is TGTGCCAGCAGTGAACAGGTTAGCAATCAGCCCCAGCATTTT. This translates into CASSEQVSNQPQHF. Based on the CDR3 plus reference TRBV2 and TRBJ1-5, the full variable domain is EPEVTQTPSHQVTQMGQEVILRCVPISNHLYFYWYRQILGQKVEFLVSFYNNEISEKSEIFDDQFSVERPDGSNFTLKIRSTKLEDSAMYFCASSEQVSNQPQHFGDGTRLSIL.

V usage is TRBV28 and J usage is TRBJ1-2; TRBD1 agrees at 7 bases. Germline CDR1 reads MDHEN; CDR2 reads SYDVKM. The CDR3 spans 16 residues. With 5 bases clipped from V and 2 bases from J, the junction kept 11 bases outside the gene matches. The CDR3 sequence is CASSLHLTGRNYGYTF. In DNA form, the CDR3 reads TGTGCCAGCAGTCTCCACCTGACAGGGCGGAACTATGGCTACACCTTC.

Regarding this clone: Additional DNA sequences in this sample encode the identical CDR3. This chain joins TRBV27 and TRBJ1-1; D gene unclear. CDR3 size: 13 residues. Trimming took 2 bases from V and 3 from J, leaving 7 bases between them. CDR1 is MNHEY, CDR2 SMNVEV, per germline (reference sequence). CDR3 in amino acids: CASSLGQYTEAFF. CDR3 sequence (DNA): TGTGCCAGCAGTTTAGGCCAATACACTGAAGCTTTCTTT.

J is TRBJ2-1 and V is TRBV6-1; perhaps TRBD2 as D (6 bases). The V gene lost 4 bases and the J gene lost 7 bases, with 20 bases spanning the gap. Germline V gives CDR1 MNHNS, CDR2 SASEGT. The CDR3 is 16 residues long. CDR3 bases: TGTGCCAGCAGTGTTTGGGCGGGGACCCAGAAGAATGAGCAGTTCTTC. It yields the protein CASSVWAGTQKNEQFF.

The rearrangement joins TRBV7-2 to TRBJ1-6, with TRBD1 matching 8 bases. CDR1 is SGHTA, CDR2 FQGNSA, per germline. This CDR3 comprises 16 residues. The V gene end was trimmed by 5 bases and the J gene end by 9 bases; junction bases not matched to a gene: 12. The CDR3 protein is CASSPTRQGAASPLHF. CDR3 DNA sequence: TGTGCCAGCAGCCCAACGAGGCAGGGGGCGGCTTCACCCCTCCACTTT. Using reference TRBV7-2 and TRBJ1-6 for the parts outside the CDR3, the full variable domain is GAGVSQSPSNKVTEKGKDVELRCDPISGHTALYWYRQSLGQGLEFLIYFQGNSAPDKSGLPSDRFSAERTGGSVSTLTIQRTQQEDSAVYLCASSPTRQGAASPLHFGNGTRLTVT.

J is TRBJ2-1 and V is TRBV7-9, with TRBD2 matching 11 bases. The CDR3 has 17 amino acids. The V segment lost 7 bases and the J segment 3 bases; nucleotides outside the gene matches: 11. Germline CDR1 and CDR2: SEHNR and FQNEAQ (reference sequence). The CDR3 reads CASIVPGGTSGYNEQFF. The CDR3 bases are TGTGCCAGCATCGTCCCGGGGGGGACTAGCGGCTACAATGAGCAGTTCTTC.